What follows are 9 T cell receptor beta chains derived from one specimen sequenced in a study of blood T cells in healthy people across ages. The authors ran a second PCR of about 6 to 11 cycles using a sample-barcoded 5' primer and a J-beta primer mix. TCRdb redid the calling of the 5' RACE reads with MiXCR, one entry per CDR3 protein. Of about 540,000 distinct CDR3 sequences in the sample, about 25% were seen once. Separately, the same data were catalogued under a study of T cells of mothers and their children.

What was sequenced was blood. The source is a boy between 5 and 17 years old in good health.

Of note for this clonotype: A much larger clone differs from this one at a single base, so this may be a read error. The J gene is TRBJ1-1, the V gene TRBV7-3; possibly TRBD1 for D (6 bases). The CDR3 spans 13 residues. Germline CDR1 and CDR2: SGHTA and FQGTGA. This CDR3 is CASSLQGSTEASF. The CDR3 coding sequence is TGTGCCAGCAGTCTACAGGGCAGCACTGAAGCTTCCTTT. The full variable domain, with the rest looked up from reference TRBV7-3 and TRBJ1-1, is GAGVSQTPSNKVTEKGKYVELRCDPISGHTALYWYRQSLGQGPEFLIYFQGTGAADDSGLPNDRFFAVRPEGSVSTLKIQRTERGDSAVYLCASSLQGSTEASFGQGTRLTVV.

The chain is built from TRBV4-3 and TRBJ2-5; 10 bases fit TRBD2. The J call may not be correct, given that the DNA end is closer to TRBJ2-1. The germline CDR1 and CDR2 sequences are LGHNA and YSLEER. The length of the CDR3 is 17 residues. This CDR3 is CASSLQVRASGSNEQFF. DNA of the CDR3: TGCGCCAGCAGCCTTCAAGTCCGGGCTAGCGGGAGTAATGAGCAGTTCTTC.

This clonotype was picked up a small number of times. The chain recombines TRBV19 with TRBJ2-1, with a weak D call TRBD2 (6 bases). The CDR3 runs 13 residues. The germline CDR1 and CDR2 sequences are LNHDA and SQIVND (reference sequence). Trimming left V 1 base short and J 9 bases short, with 10 bases between. The CDR3 bases are TGTGCCAGTAGTATAGGGGTCGGGAGTGAGCAGTTCTTC. Protein sequence: CASSIGVGSEQFF.

To note about this clonotype: The junction shows a germline mismatch at one end, possibly a read error. The chain is built from TRBV20-1 and TRBJ1-2; D gene uncertain. Germline V CDR1 and CDR2: DFQATT, SNEGSKA (reference sequence). The CDR3 spans 14 residues. CDR3 sequence reads: CSAAAGRGGYSYTF. Here the CDR3 DNA reads TGCAGTGCCGCCGCCGGACGAGGTGGCTATAGCTACACCTTC.

This clonotype was detected a few times. The V call is TRBV28, the J call TRBJ2-7, with 13 bases matching TRBD2. CDR1 is MDHEN, CDR2 SYDVKM, per germline. This CDR3 comprises 16 residues. V shed 2 bases and J 2 bases; nucleotides not matched to a gene: 3. The chain's CDR3 is CASSLPLAGGPYEQYF. DNA of the CDR3: TGTGCCAGCAGTTTACCACTAGCGGGGGGGCCCTACGAGCAGTACTTC. Supplemented by reference TRBV28 and TRBJ2-7, the full variable domain reads DVKVTQSSRYLVKRTGEKVFLECVQDMDHENMFWYRQDPGLGLRLIYFSYDVKMKEKGDIPEGYSVSREKKERFSLILESASTNQTSMYLCASSLPLAGGPYEQYFGPGTRLTVT.

The table lists this clonotype with a few counts. The chain joins TRBV4-3 to TRBJ2-1, with TRBD2 identical over 13 bases. Losses at the gene ends were 0 bases for V and 3 bases for J; bases not matched to a gene: 11. The CDR3 is made up of 20 amino acids. Germline CDR1 is LGHNA and CDR2 is YSLEER. The CDR3 loop is CASSQEGLAGVPVIYNEQFF. In DNA form, the CDR3 reads TGCGCCAGCAGCCAAGAAGGACTAGCGGGAGTTCCCGTAATCTACAATGAGCAGTTCTTC.

There are a few counts of this clonotype. The chain couples TRBV7-2 to TRBJ2-3; D may match TRBD1 or TRBD2 (5 bases each). CDR3 length: 15 residues. Trimming removed 1 base at V and 1 base at J, with 9 bases between. CDR1 is SGHTA, CDR2 FQGNSA, per germline. The CDR3 here is CASSLEGRRTDTQYF. CDR3 bases: TGTGCCAGCAGCTTAGAGGGACGCCGCACAGATACGCAGTATTTT.

The chain has TRBV20-1 and TRBJ2-1, with a possible D match to TRBD1 (6 bases). V dropped 5 bases and J dropped 2 bases, with 10 bases sitting between them. The germline V gene encodes CDR1 DFQATT and CDR2 SNEGSKA (reference sequence). CDR3 length: 13 residues. The DNA for the CDR3 is TGCAGTGCTTCCAGGACAGCCTACAATGAGCAGTTCTTC. Translating gives CSASRTAYNEQFF.

In this sample, this clonotype turned up a few times. The CDR3: CASSAPSASAVKLFF. The CDR3, as DNA: TGTGCCAGCAGCGCTCCAAGCGCGTCTGCGGTAAAACTGTTTTTT. The V call is TRBV3-1, the J call TRBJ1-4; D ambiguous. Trimming removed 5 bases from V and 10 bases from J, with 20 bases in between. Germline loops: CDR1 LGHDT, CDR2 YNNKEL (reference sequence). There are 15 residues in the CDR3.